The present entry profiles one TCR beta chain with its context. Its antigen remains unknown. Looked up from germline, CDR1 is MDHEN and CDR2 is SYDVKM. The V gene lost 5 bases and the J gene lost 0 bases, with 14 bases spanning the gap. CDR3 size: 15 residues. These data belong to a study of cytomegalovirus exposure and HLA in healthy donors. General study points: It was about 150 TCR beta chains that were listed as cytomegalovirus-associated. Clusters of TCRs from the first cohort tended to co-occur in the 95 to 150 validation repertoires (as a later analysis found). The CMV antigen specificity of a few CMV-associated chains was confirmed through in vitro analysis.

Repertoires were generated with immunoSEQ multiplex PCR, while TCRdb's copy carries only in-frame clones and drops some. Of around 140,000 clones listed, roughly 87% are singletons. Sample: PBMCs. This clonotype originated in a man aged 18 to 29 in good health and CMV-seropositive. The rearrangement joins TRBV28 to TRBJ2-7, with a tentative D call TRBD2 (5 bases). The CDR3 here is CASSRVATSSYEQYF. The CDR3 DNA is TGTGCCAGCAGTAGGGTAGCGACCAGCTCCTACGAGCAGTACTTC.